This entry lists 18 T cell receptor beta chains sequenced from one sample in a study of T-cell reconstitution after alpha-beta-depleted transplantation in children. A TCRbeta library incorporating unique molecular identifiers was prepared. In TCRdb, the PCR reads were re-called with MiXCR into one record per CDR3 protein. Among about 250,000 distinct CDR3 sequences listed, 20% to 30% were seen once. The starting material was PBMCs, mostly from graft donor cells, obtained 360 days after TCRalphabeta/CD19-depleted stem cell transplant. The receptors originated from a female patient under 10 years old who had a stem cell transplant for congenital amegakaryocytic thrombocytopenia, so the T cells may come from the graft donor.

The rearrangement uses TRBV7-9 and TRBJ2-1; possibly TRBD1 or TRBD2 for D (6 bases each). CDR3 length: 15 residues. The V gene's germline CDR1 is SEHNR and CDR2 FQNEAQ (reference sequence). Trimming cost V 0 bases and J 3 bases, with 9 bases left between them. DNA of the CDR3: TGTGCCAGCAGCTTAGCGCGGGGACACTACAATGAGCAGTTCTTC. Translation: CASSLARGHYNEQFF.

This chain uses TRBV28 with TRBJ2-3; a possible D gene is TRBD2 (6 bases). Trimming removed 8 bases from V and 1 base from J, with 16 bases in between. The V gene's germline CDR1 is MDHEN and CDR2 SYDVKM. The CDR3 extends over 15 amino acids. The CDR3 bases are TGTGCCAGCGACCCCTTGGGACTCGGCACAGATACGCAGTATTTT. Protein: CASDPLGLGTDTQYF.

The sample holds a few counts of this clonotype. CDR3 sequence reads: CSARDGASDQPQHF. The CDR3 DNA is TGCAGTGCTAGAGATGGGGCTTCGGATCAGCCCCAGCATTTT. The chain recombines TRBV20-1 with TRBJ1-5; weak D call: TRBD1 (5 bases). Germline CDR1 DFQATT, CDR2 SNEGSKA (reference sequence). The CDR3 is 14 amino acids. Trimming pared 0 bases from V and 5 bases from J, leaving 11 bases between.

Points on this clonotype: A much larger clone differs by one base, so this may be a read error. V and J are TRBV29-1 and TRBJ2-7, with a weak D call TRBD1 (6 bases). Trimming cost V 5 bases and J 2 bases, with 10 bases left between them. Per germline, CDR1 SQVTM and CDR2 ANQGSEA. The CDR3 loop spans 12 amino acids. CDR3 loop: CSVIDRPYEQYF. CDR3 sequence (DNA): TGCAGCGTTATCGACAGGCCCTACGAGCAGTACTTC.

This clonotype has ten or more counts. This chain uses TRBV5-1 with TRBJ2-1, with 8 bases identical to TRBD2. The length of the CDR3 is 13 residues. Germline V lookup: CDR1 SGHRS, CDR2 YFSETQ. V gave up 9 bases and J gave up 5 bases; unmatched junction bases: 7. CDR3 nucleotides: TGCGCCACCCGGGGGGGCTTCAACAATGAGCAGTTCTTC. Protein: CATRGGFNNEQFF.

This clonotype was seen more than once but under ten times. This sequence joins TRBV6-1 and TRBJ2-1, with 9 bases matching TRBD1. CDR3 length equals 13 residues. V was pared by 8 bases and J by 10 bases, with 9 bases of the junction left unmatched. Looked up from germline, CDR1 is MNHNS and CDR2 is SASEGT. This CDR3 reads CASFGQGRGEQFF. CDR3 sequence (DNA): TGTGCCAGCTTCGGACAGGGGCGGGGGGAGCAGTTCTTC.

The chain has TRBV4-1 and TRBJ2-7; 7 bases map to TRBD1. Trimming cost V 5 bases and J 0 bases; bases outside gene matches: 7. CDR1 and CDR2 from the germline V gene are MGHRA and YSYEKL. CDR3 length equals 15 residues. The CDR3 DNA reads TGCGCCAGCAGCTTGCAGACAGGGTCCTCCTACGAGCAGTACTTC. Its translation is CASSLQTGSSYEQYF.

This chain connects TRBV20-1 to TRBJ2-2, with a possible D match to TRBD2 (6 bases). The length of the CDR3 is 16 residues. In germline, CDR1 is DFQATT, CDR2 SNEGSKA (reference sequence). Trimming stripped 3 bases from V and 6 bases from J, with 20 bases between. CDR3 nucleotide sequence: TGCAGTGCTAGCGATGGGGAGGTTCGGGCGCCCGGGGAGCTGTTTTTT. This gives the protein CSASDGEVRAPGELFF.

Details on this clonotype: At one end the junction does not follow the germline gene, possibly because of a read error. This sequence joins TRBV7-8 and TRBJ2-7, with D possibly being TRBD1 (6 bases). CDR1 is SGHVS, CDR2 FQNEAQ, per germline. The CDR3 has 15 residues. Here the CDR3 reads CASTLSGGRSYEQYF. In nucleotides, the CDR3 is TGTGCCAGCACCTTATCTGGGGGCAGATCCTACGAGCAGTACTTC.

This clonotype appeared once. This rearrangement joins TRBV20-1 to TRBJ2-3, with D hard to call. The CDR3 is 14 residues long. Germline CDR1 DFQATT, CDR2 SNEGSKA (reference sequence). Trimming left V 4 bases short and J 3 bases short, with 14 bases between. The DNA for the CDR3 is TGCAGTGCTAAGCGTCGCATAGGTACAGATACGCAGTATTTT. Protein product: CSAKRRIGTDTQYF.

The chain uses TRBV11-2 and TRBJ2-1; TRBD2 agrees at 15 bases. This CDR3 comprises 18 residues. Germline CDR1 and CDR2: SGHAT and FQNNGV. After removal of 4 bases from V and 6 bases from J, the junction contained 10 bases not matched to a gene. CDR3 in DNA: TGTGCCAGCAGCTCAATCGGGACTAGCGGGAGGCGTCGCAATGAGCAGTTCTTC. Translating gives CASSSIGTSGRRRNEQFF.

This clonotype was counted a few times. This chain connects TRBV4-3 to TRBJ2-5; 8 bases match TRBD2. Germline V gene lookup returns CDR1 LGHNA and CDR2 YSLEER. The V segment lost 0 bases and the J segment 1 base; nucleotides outside the gene matches: 10. The CDR3 spans 18 residues. The CDR3 nucleotides read TGCGCCAGCAGCCAAGATGGCCTAGCGGGCGGGCCCCAAGAGACCCAGTACTTC. Translation gives CASSQDGLAGGPQETQYF.

This clonotype has just a few counts. The gene calls are TRBV27 and TRBJ2-1; 9 bases match TRBD1. The length of the CDR3 is 17 residues. The V segment lost 1 base and the J segment 8 bases; nucleotides outside the gene matches: 12. The V gene's germline CDR1 is MNHEY and CDR2 SMNVEV (reference sequence). Here the CDR3 reads CASSLLIVGQGRDEQFF. CDR3 nucleotide sequence: TGTGCCAGCAGTTTATTGATTGTGGGACAGGGACGGGATGAGCAGTTCTTC.

The V and J genes are TRBV4-1 and TRBJ1-2, with D perhaps TRBD1 (5 bases). V lost 0 bases to trimming and J lost 7 bases, with 18 bases between them. In germline, CDR1 is MGHRA, CDR2 YSYEKL. The CDR3 covers 16 residues. CDR3 in amino acids: CASSQEVVAGKGGYTF. Here the CDR3 DNA reads TGCGCCAGCAGCCAAGAAGTTGTGGCAGGGAAGGGTGGCTACACCTTC.

This clonotype was seen ten or more times. This chain uses TRBV24-1 with TRBJ2-1, with D uncertain. The CDR3 is made up of 13 amino acids. V was cut by 6 bases and J by 2 bases, with 7 bases left in between. The germline CDR1 and CDR2 sequences are KGHDR and SFDVKD. The CDR3 region has the DNA TGTGCCACCAGTCTTTCAACCTACAATGAGCAGTTCTTC. Translating it yields CATSLSTYNEQFF.

There are a few counts of this clonotype. This rearrangement joins TRBV30 to TRBJ1-5, with 7 bases fitting TRBD1. The CDR3 runs 15 residues. Trimming cost V 1 base and J 1 base; bases outside gene matches: 4. Germline V gene data show CDR1 as GTSNPN and CDR2 as SVGIG (reference sequence). Here the CDR3 reads CAWSGTGASNQPQHF. The CDR3 DNA follows: TGTGCCTGGAGTGGAACAGGGGCAAGCAATCAGCCCCAGCATTTT.

In the case of this clonotype: A much larger clone differs by one base, so this may be a read error. The chain combines TRBV12-3 or TRBV12-4 with TRBJ2-3; TRBD2 aligns across 11 bases. With 5 bases clipped from V and 2 bases from J, the junction kept 6 bases outside the gene matches. The CDR3 covers 16 residues. CDR3 sequence reads: CASSKRGLAVTDTQYF. Here the CDR3 DNA reads TGTGCCAGCAGTAAACGGGGACTAGCGGTCACAGATACGCAGTATTTT.

The chain is built from TRBV5-1 and TRBJ2-7; weak D call: TRBD1 (7 bases). V was shortened by 0 bases and J by 2 bases, with 12 bases between the two germline ends. Germline CDR1 and CDR2: SGHRS and YFSETQ. This CDR3 comprises 15 residues. The CDR3 bases are TGCGCCAGCAGCTTGGCCAGGGGGGCCCCCTACGAGCAGTACTTC. Amino acids: CASSLARGAPYEQYF. Looking up the rest from reference TRBV5-1 and TRBJ2-7 gives the full variable domain: KAGVTQTPRYLIKTRGQQVTLSCSPISGHRSVSWYQQTPGQGLQFLFEYFSETQRNKGNFPGRFSGRQFSNSRSEMNVSTLELGDSALYLCASSLARGAPYEQYFGPGTRLTVT.